This TCR beta chain was retrieved from a study of Ad26.COV2.S vaccination and SARS-CoV-2 variants (dated by TCRdb to the early 2020s). With regard to the full study: Donors in the vaccine arm were drawn from COV1001, a phase I-IIa trial of Ad26.COV2.S in healthy adults that was multicentre, randomized, double-blind and placebo-controlled. The TCR-sequenced set comprised about 30 samples: around 20 Ad26.COV2.S vaccine recipients, 5 placebo recipients and 8 SARS-CoV-2 convalescent individuals. Ad26.COV2.S was administered intramuscularly at 5 x 10^10 or 1 x 10^11 viral particles, either as a single shot or as two shots given 56 days apart. TCRbeta repertoire sequencing served as the tool for gauging how specific and how broad the SARS-CoV-2-reactive T cell receptors were following Ad26.COV2.S vaccination. Trial participants were randomized into five groups of five, in which low-dose or high-dose Ad26.COV2.S was given once or twice, or placebo was given on both occasions. Investigators did not know the trial group allocation while performing experiments and assessing outcomes. Beyond this particular receptor, the publication reports: Higher spike-specific TCR breadth was observed in Ad26.COV2.S recipients than in placebo recipients (P = 0.0014). After vaccination, spike-specific CD8+ and CD4+ T cell responses were reported to show substantial breadth. The study was not powered for comparison of responses between vaccine doses or regimens. The authors noted that total T cell responses may have been underestimated by the TCR breadth and depth analyses. Comparable non-spike TCR breadth was observed between vaccine and placebo recipients, consistent with only spike being contained in the vaccine.

The treatment or condition label on this specimen signifies: around 19 received Ad26.COV2.S at low or high dose, single or two shots; 5 received placebo; per-sample allocation not given. Repertoires of vaccine and placebo recipients were sequenced from samples collected on day 63 after the first injection. In Cohort 1b, around 23 adults aged 18-55 years were enrolled at a single site in Boston, USA, between 29 July and 7 August 2020. Ad26.COV2.S was a replication-incompetent adenovirus type 26 vector that expressed a prefusion-stabilized SARS-CoV-2 spike protein derived from the original Wuhan strain. On this clone itself: The antigen this receptor binds is unknown. No qualities accompany the bases; no much larger clone lies one base away.

The immunoSEQ Assay was used to sequence TCRbeta CDR3 regions. After extraction, genomic DNA underwent amplification by bias-controlled multiplex PCR, followed by high-throughput sequencing. Per the authors' processing: To quantify the absolute abundance of every unique TCRbeta CDR3 region, sequences were collapsed and filtered. T cell fraction was estimated by normalizing TCRbeta template counts to usable DNA, with usable DNA measured through amplification of reference genes found in all nucleated cells. Repertoire TCRs were annotated as SARS-CoV-2-specific when V gene, CDR3 amino acid sequence and J gene were exactly matched to a known reactive TCR set. The reference SARS-CoV-2 TCR set was derived from MIRA and filtered for enrichment in COVID-19-positive ImmuneCODE repertoires, a step that removed public or cross-reactive TCRs. Based on the MIRA antigens, annotated TCRs were further analysed at the level of specific ORF or position within ORF. Depth was the summed frequency of annotated unique rearrangements, while breadth was defined as annotated unique rearrangements over total unique productive rearrangements. Group comparisons of TCR breadth used two-sided Wilcoxon rank-sum tests. Held by TCRdb, this immuneACCESS table contains in-frame sequences only and omits some clones. Under half of the omission traces to an unresolved V gene where checked; the cause of the rest is unknown. For V, J and clone size, that table is used; D and trimming come from the DNA. This sample holds around 450,000 clones; approximately 90% were observed only once. The ten largest clones represent around 3.6% of the sample.

The TCR sequence derives from a person aged 18 to 59 who received the Ad26.COV2.S COVID-19 vaccine or a placebo. The specimen was peripheral blood, collected in a trial of Ad26.COV2.S vaccine versus placebo.

This receptor has the CDR3 CASSLRPPGGEQYF. The bases read TGTGCCAGCAGCCTGAGACCTCCCGGGGGGGAGCAGTACTTC. The chain employs TRBV5-8 and TRBJ2-7; TRBD2 matches 7 bases in the middle. Compared with germline, V lacks 4 bases and J lacks 7 bases; bases without a gene match: 11. The CDR3 holds 14 amino acids from the cysteine to the phenylalanine. Left in the record is the CDR3 DNA by itself, 42 bases read in frame from the first base. Via the germline V gene, CDR1 is SGHTS and CDR2 YDEGEE.